This T cell receptor beta chain was recorded in a study of hypomethylating agent response in myelodysplastic syndrome. Each sample had roughly 0.4 ug DNA, as two 200 ng replicates, at survey resolution. Produced via immunoSEQ multiplex PCR; TCRdb's table is partial and in-frame only. The data show approximately 6,800 clones, approximately 86% seen once. The sample in question was bone marrow, obtained before or after starting hypomethylating agent treatment for myelodysplastic syndrome (not recorded which). The clonotype comes from a human donor with myelodysplastic syndrome.

CDR3 coding DNA: TGTGCCAGCAGTGAAGAGGTTAGCGGGGGGTCCCCTAAAGAGACCCAGTACTTC. Amino acids: CASSEEVSGGSPKETQYF. The rearrangement joins TRBV25-1 to TRBJ2-5, with 10 bases that match TRBD2. The trim removed 2 bases at V and 3 bases at J, leaving 12 bases unmatched. CDR1 is MGHDK and CDR2 is SYGVNS in the germline V gene. This CDR3 region has 18 residues.